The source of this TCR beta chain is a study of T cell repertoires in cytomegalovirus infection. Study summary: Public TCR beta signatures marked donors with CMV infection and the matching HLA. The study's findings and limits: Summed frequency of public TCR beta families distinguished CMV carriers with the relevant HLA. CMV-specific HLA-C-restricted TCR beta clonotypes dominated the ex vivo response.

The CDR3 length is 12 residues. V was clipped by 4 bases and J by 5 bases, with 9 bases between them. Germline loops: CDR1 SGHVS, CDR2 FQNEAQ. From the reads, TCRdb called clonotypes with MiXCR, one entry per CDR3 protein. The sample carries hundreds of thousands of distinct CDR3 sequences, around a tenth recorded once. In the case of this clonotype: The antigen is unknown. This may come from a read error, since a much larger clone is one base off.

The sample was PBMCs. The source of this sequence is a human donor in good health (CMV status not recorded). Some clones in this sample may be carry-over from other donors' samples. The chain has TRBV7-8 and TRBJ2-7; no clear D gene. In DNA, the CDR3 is TGTGCCAGCAGCTACCTCGGGCACGAGCAGTACTTC. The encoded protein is CASSYLGHEQYF.